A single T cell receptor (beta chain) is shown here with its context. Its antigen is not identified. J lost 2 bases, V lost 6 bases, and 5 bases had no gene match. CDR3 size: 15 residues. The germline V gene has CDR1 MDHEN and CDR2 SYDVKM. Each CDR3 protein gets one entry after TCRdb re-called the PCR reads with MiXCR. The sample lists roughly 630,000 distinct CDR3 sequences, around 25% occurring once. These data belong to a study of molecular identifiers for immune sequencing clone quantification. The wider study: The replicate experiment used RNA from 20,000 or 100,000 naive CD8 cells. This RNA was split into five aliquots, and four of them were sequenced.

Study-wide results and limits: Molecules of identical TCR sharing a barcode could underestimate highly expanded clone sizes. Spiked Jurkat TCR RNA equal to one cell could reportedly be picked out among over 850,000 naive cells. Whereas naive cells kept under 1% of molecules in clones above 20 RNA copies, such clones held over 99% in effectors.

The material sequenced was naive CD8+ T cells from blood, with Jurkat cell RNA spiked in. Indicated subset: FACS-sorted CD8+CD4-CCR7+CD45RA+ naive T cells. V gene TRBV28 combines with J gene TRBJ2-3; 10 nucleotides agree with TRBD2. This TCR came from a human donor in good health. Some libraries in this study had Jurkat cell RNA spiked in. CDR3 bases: TGTGCCAGCAGGGGACTAGCGAGTTACACAGATACGCAGTATTTT. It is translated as CASRGLASYTDTQYF.